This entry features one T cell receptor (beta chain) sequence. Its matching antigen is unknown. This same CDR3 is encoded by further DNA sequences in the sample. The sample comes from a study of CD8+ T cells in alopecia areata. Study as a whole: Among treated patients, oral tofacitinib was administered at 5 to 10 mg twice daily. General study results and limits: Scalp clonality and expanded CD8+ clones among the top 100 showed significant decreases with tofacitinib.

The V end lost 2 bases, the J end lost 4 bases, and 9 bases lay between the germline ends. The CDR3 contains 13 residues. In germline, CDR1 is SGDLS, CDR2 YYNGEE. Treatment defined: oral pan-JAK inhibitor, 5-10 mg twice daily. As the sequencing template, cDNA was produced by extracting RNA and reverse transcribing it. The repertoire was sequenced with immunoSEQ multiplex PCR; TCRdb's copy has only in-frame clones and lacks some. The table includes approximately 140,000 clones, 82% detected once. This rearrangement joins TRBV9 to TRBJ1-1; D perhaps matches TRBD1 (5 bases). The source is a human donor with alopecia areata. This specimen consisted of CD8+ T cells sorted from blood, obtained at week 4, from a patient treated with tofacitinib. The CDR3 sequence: CASSVGGATEAFF. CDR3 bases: TGTGCCAGCAGCGTCGGAGGGGCCACTGAAGCTTTCTTT.